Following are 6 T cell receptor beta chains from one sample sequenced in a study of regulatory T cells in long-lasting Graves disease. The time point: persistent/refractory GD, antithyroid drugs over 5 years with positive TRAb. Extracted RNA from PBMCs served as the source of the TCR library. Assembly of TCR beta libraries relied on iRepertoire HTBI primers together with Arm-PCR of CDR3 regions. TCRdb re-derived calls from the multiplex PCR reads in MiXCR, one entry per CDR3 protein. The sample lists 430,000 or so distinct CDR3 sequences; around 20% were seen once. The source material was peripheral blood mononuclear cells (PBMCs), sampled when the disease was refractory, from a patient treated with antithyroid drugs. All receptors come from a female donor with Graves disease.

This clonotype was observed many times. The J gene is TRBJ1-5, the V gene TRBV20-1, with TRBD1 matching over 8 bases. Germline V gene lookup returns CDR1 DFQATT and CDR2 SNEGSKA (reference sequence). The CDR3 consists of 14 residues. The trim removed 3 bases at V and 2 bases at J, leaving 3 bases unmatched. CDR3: CSARGQEGNQPQHF. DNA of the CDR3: TGCAGTGCTAGGGGACAGGAGGGCAATCAGCCCCAGCATTTT.

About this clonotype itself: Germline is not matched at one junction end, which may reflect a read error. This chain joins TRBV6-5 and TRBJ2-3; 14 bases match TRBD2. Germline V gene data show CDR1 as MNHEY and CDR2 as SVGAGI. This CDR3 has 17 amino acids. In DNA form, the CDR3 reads TGTGCCAGCAGTGACTCGGGACTAGCGGGAGTTGGAGATACGCAGTATTTT. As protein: CASSDSGLAGVGDTQYF.

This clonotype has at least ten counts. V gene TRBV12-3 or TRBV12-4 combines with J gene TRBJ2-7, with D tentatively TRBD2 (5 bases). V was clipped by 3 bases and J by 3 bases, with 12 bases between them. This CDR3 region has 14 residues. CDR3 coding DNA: TGTGCCAGCAGTTTCCGAGGGAAACGCTACGAGCAGTACTTC. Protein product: CASSFRGKRYEQYF.

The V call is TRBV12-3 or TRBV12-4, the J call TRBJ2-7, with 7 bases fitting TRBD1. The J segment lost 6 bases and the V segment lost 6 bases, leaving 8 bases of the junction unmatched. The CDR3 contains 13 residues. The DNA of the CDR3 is TGTGCCAGCAGCCGGACCACAGGGGCCGAGCAGTACTTC. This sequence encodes CASSRTTGAEQYF.

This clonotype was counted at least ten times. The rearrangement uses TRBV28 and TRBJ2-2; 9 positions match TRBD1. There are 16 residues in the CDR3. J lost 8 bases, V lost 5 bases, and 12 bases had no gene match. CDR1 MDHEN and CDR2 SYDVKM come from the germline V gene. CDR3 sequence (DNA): TGTGCCAGCAGTACCCGGGACAGGGCCTTATGGGGGGAGCTGTTTTTT. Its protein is CASSTRDRALWGELFF.

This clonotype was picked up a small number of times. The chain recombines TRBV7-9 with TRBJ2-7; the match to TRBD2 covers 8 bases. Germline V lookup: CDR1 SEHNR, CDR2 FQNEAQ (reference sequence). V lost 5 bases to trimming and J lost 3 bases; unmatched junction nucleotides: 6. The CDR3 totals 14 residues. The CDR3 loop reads CASSKAGELYEQYF. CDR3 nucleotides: TGTGCCAGCAGCAAAGCGGGAGAGCTCTACGAGCAGTACTTC. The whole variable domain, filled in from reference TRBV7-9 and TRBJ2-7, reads DTGVSQNPRHKITKRGQNVTFRCDPISEHNRLYWYRQTLGQGPEFLTYFQNEAQLEKSRLLSDRFSAERPKGSFSTLEIQRTEQGDSAMYLCASSKAGELYEQYFGPGTRLTVT.